This passage covers 16 T cell receptor beta chains from one sample sequenced in a study of blood T cell repertoires in COVID-19. The assay was immunoSEQ multiplex PCR, and TCRdb's table has in-frame clones only and misses some. Of roughly 15,000 clones in the sample, around 82% were seen once. Sequenced material: peripheral blood. Source of these receptors: a man older than 75 with active COVID-19.

This chain links TRBV6-6 with TRBJ2-3; 9 bases are a match to TRBD2. This CDR3 is built from 15 residues. The ends lost 4 bases at V and 3 bases at J; junction bases unmatched: 5. Per the germline V gene, CDR1 is MNHNY and CDR2 is SVGAGI (reference sequence). CDR3 loop: CASSSRREGTDTQYF. In DNA form, the CDR3 reads TGTGCCAGCAGTTCCAGGCGGGAGGGTACAGATACGCAGTATTTT.

The V and J genes are TRBV3-1 (or the pseudogene TRBV3-2) and TRBJ1-4, with D unresolved. V was clipped by 5 bases and J by 8 bases, with 18 bases between them. Germline V gene data show CDR1 as LGHDT and CDR2 as YNNKEL (reference sequence). The CDR3 contains 15 residues. The CDR3 region has the DNA TGTGCCAGCAGCGTCGGCGCCGGGGTTCGAGAAAAACTGTTTTTT. Protein: CASSVGAGVREKLFF.

The chain uses TRBV7-7 and TRBJ2-5, with D uncertain. The germline V and J ends were trimmed by 3 bases and 5 bases, with 19 bases remaining between them. The germline gives CDR1 SSHAT, CDR2 FNYEAQ (reference sequence). This CDR3 comprises 16 residues. CDR3 residues: CASSFNPSGNGETQYF. For the CDR3, the DNA is TGTGCCAGCAGCTTTAACCCATCGGGTAATGGGGAGACCCAGTACTTC.

The chain combines TRBV9 with TRBJ2-5; D perhaps matches TRBD2 (5 bases). Trimming stripped 2 bases from V and 4 bases from J, with 15 bases between. CDR1 and CDR2 from the germline V gene are SGDLS and YYNGEE. The length of the CDR3 is 15 residues. For the CDR3, the DNA is TGTGCCAGCAGCGTGGGGTTGAGGGATCGAGAGACCCAGTACTTC. Translated: CASSVGLRDRETQYF.

This sequence joins TRBV7-9 and TRBJ2-6; 8 nucleotides line up with TRBD2. Germline V gene lookup returns CDR1 SEHNR and CDR2 FQNEAQ (reference sequence). V trimming: 4 bases; J trimming: 2 bases; junction bases outside the gene matches: 7. This CDR3 contains 17 residues. CDR3 nucleotides: TGTGCCAGCAGCTCGGGACTAGGGGAAACTGGGGCCAACGTCCTGACTTTC. It specifies CASSSGLGETGANVLTF. Drawing the rest from reference TRBV7-9 and TRBJ2-6, the complete variable domain is DTGVSQNPRHKITKRGQNVTFRCDPISEHNRLYWYRQTLGQGPEFLTYFQNEAQLEKSRLLSDRFSAERPKGSFSTLEIQRTEQGDSAMYLCASSSGLGETGANVLTFGAGSRLTVL.

V is TRBV6-1 and J is TRBJ2-3; 8 bases line up with TRBD1. The length of the CDR3 is 18 residues. The junction had 12 bases not matched to a gene; V was cut back by 4 bases and J by 0 bases. The germline gives CDR1 MNHNS, CDR2 SASEGT. In DNA form, the CDR3 reads TGTGCCAGCAGTGTTCAGGCCCATGGACAGGGAAGCACAGATACGCAGTATTTT. It translates to CASSVQAHGQGSTDTQYF.

The chain employs TRBV11-2 and TRBJ2-7; a weak D match, TRBD1 (5 bases). CDR1 and CDR2 (germline): SGHAT, FQNNGV. V gave up 1 base and J gave up 2 bases, with 9 bases separating them. CDR3 length: 14 residues. The CDR3, as DNA: TGTGCCAGCAGCTTAGGATCAGGGACCTACGAGCAGTACTTC. It codes for CASSLGSGTYEQYF.

The chain links TRBV6-5 to TRBJ2-1; weak D call: TRBD2 (6 bases). The CDR3 covers 13 residues. CDR1 MNHEY and CDR2 SVGAGI come from the germline V gene. V lost 2 bases, J lost 8 bases, and 10 bases lay in between. As DNA, the CDR3 is TGTGCCAGCAGTTACCCGGCTAGCGATGAGCAGTTCTTC. Translating gives CASSYPASDEQFF.

This clone was observed a single time. The chain couples TRBV10-2 to TRBJ2-5, with TRBD1 matching 9 bases. With 6 bases clipped from V and 5 bases from J, the junction kept 7 bases outside the gene matches. Germline assignment: CDR1 WSHSY and CDR2 SAAADI. This CDR3 has 14 amino acids. The CDR3, as DNA: TGCGCCAGCAGAATACAGGGGGCTCAGGAGACCCAGTACTTC. Its protein is CASRIQGAQETQYF.

The rearrangement uses TRBV11-2 and TRBJ2-7; 7 bases line up with TRBD2. The V segment lost 0 bases and the J segment 6 bases; nucleotides outside the gene matches: 11. Germline V lookup: CDR1 SGHAT, CDR2 FQNNGV. The CDR3 has 16 amino acids. In DNA form, the CDR3 reads TGTGCCAGCAGCTTAGATCCCCCGGGACTAAACGGCGAGCAGTACTTC. This encodes CASSLDPPGLNGEQYF.

This chain links TRBV9 with TRBJ2-5; the match to TRBD1 covers 9 bases. The V segment lost 4 bases and the J segment 4 bases; nucleotides outside the gene matches: 5. Germline V gives CDR1 SGDLS, CDR2 YYNGEE. The CDR3 has 14 amino acids. CDR3 coding DNA: TGTGCCAGCAGCCTGGACAGGGGACGAGAGACCCAGTACTTC. Translation: CASSLDRGRETQYF.

The rearrangement joins TRBV3-1 (or the pseudogene TRBV3-2) to TRBJ1-1; 9 bases are shared with TRBD1. V lost 2 bases and J lost 5; bases outside the gene matches: 9. Germline-derived CDR1 and CDR2 are LGHDT and YNNKEL (reference sequence). The CDR3 runs 16 residues. CDR3 loop: CASSQRTGAGGTEAFF. The CDR3 DNA is TGTGCCAGCAGCCAACGGACAGGGGCCGGTGGAACTGAAGCTTTCTTT.

The genes are TRBV7-9 and TRBJ2-3; 7 positions agree with TRBD1. Germline loops: CDR1 SEHNR, CDR2 FQNEAQ (reference sequence). Trimming at V came to 4 bases and at J to 2 bases, leaving 9 bases not matched to a gene. The CDR3 is made up of 16 amino acids. The CDR3 loop is CASSSHSGQFTDTQYF. Written as DNA, the CDR3 is TGTGCCAGCAGCTCTCACTCGGGACAGTTCACAGATACGCAGTATTTT.

This chain joins TRBV10-1 and TRBJ2-7; TRBD1 might be the D (6 bases). The length of the CDR3 is 16 residues. Per the germline V gene, CDR1 is WNHNN and CDR2 is SYGVQD (reference sequence). V was pared by 2 bases and J by 0 bases, with 14 bases between. The CDR3 sequence: CASSETLQGGSYEQYF. CDR3 nucleotides: TGCGCCAGCAGTGAGACACTTCAAGGGGGCTCCTACGAGCAGTACTTC.

This clone appeared once. The V gene is TRBV7-9, the J gene TRBJ1-5; weak D call: TRBD1 (6 bases). This CDR3 is built from 15 residues. Germline values: CDR1 SEHNR, CDR2 FQNEAQ (reference sequence). Trimming shortened V by 1 base and J by 5 bases, and 12 bases separated the two germline ends. CDR3: CASSLVGAGDQPQHF. In DNA, the CDR3 is TGTGCCAGCAGCTTAGTAGGGGCAGGGGATCAGCCCCAGCATTTT.

The sample holds one count of this clone. This rearrangement joins TRBV11-3 to TRBJ2-7; a weak D match, TRBD1 (7 bases). Per germline, CDR1 SGHNT and CDR2 YENEEA. The ends were cut back, 5 bases at V and 6 bases at J, with 11 bases in the middle. The CDR3 runs 12 residues. The CDR3 DNA reads as TGTGCCAGCAGCCCCCAGGGGGGCGAGCAGTACTTC. This sequence encodes CASSPQGGEQYF. Full variable domain (rest looked up from reference TRBV11-3 and TRBJ2-7): EAGVVQSPRYKIIEKKQPVAFWCNPISGHNTLYWYLQNLGQGPELLIRYENEEAVDDSQLPKDRFSAERLKGVDSTLKIQPAELGDSAVYLCASSPQGGEQYFGPGTRLTVT.